This T cell receptor (beta chain) was recovered during a study of T-cell memory formation after mild COVID-19. One entry per CDR3 protein results from TCRdb running MiXCR on the 5' RACE reads. The sample gives some 350,000 distinct CDR3 sequences, approximately 15% of which show up once; around 22% is in the top ten. Input material: PBMCs or a T cell subset sorted from them (not recorded which). This TCR derives from a young man who had mild COVID-19 (a few samples of this study predate the infection). Cell type and time point are not known.

CDR3 loop: CASSRPAGDGYTF. The CDR3 DNA follows: TGTGCCAGCAGTCGCCCGGCAGGGGATGGCTACACCTTC. The V call is TRBV6-2 or TRBV6-3, the J call TRBJ1-2; D is perhaps TRBD1 (6 bases). The CDR3 loop spans 13 amino acids. Looked up from germline, CDR1 is MNHEY and CDR2 is SVGEGT. With 5 bases removed from V and 6 bases from J, the gap between germline ends came to 13 bases.